The rows below give T cell receptor beta chains drawn from one sample of a study of response to subunit inactivated influenza vaccine. A single record per CDR3 protein comes from TCRdb applying MiXCR to the RT-PCR reads. This table has 550,000 to 650,000 distinct CDR3 sequences, approximately 10% appearing once. The sequencing here drew on PBMCs from blood, taken on the day of vaccination. Every receptor here comes from a man in his fifties who received an inactivated influenza vaccine. Each CDR3 is given with its conserved first and last residue. Fields, in order: J gene, D gene, V gene, clone size, CDR3 DNA, CDR3 protein. The D gene is left open where the match is weak. The size of a clone is reported for some rows only, either as once, few or many, or as a class for expanded clones.

TRBJ2-7,TRBD2,TRBV27,few,TGTGCCACGCCTAGCGGAGGGAAAGGCGAGCAGTACTTC,CATPSGGKGEQYF
TRBJ2-7,TRBD2,TRBV20-1,many,TGCAGTGCCAGGACTAGCGGGGGCTACGAGCAGTACTTC,CSARTSGGYEQYF
TRBJ2-7,-,TRBV7-2,many,TGTGCCAGCAGCCATTACGGGGTTAAAAGCTCCTACGAGCAGTACTTC,CASSHYGVKSSYEQYF
TRBJ2-2,-,TRBV6-5,-,TGTGCCAGCAGTTACCGGAGGCGCGCGAACACCGGGGAGCTGTTTTTT,CASSYRRRANTGELFF
TRBJ2-1,-,TRBV10-3,few,TGTGCCATCAGTGGTGACAGTAATGAGCAGTTCTTC,CAISGDSNEQFF
TRBJ2-7,TRBD2,TRBV14,-,TGTGCCAGCAGCCAAGGCGGGGGACTCTCCTACGAGCAGTACTTC,CASSQGGGLSYEQYF
TRBJ2-5,TRBD2,TRBV7-9,-,TGTGCCAGCAGCAGAAAATCAAGACTAGCCGAGGAGACCCAGTACTTC,CASSRKSRLAEETQYF
TRBJ2-5,-,TRBV2,few,TGTGCCAGCAGTCCCTTCGGAGAAGAGACCCAGTACTTC,CASSPFGEETQYF
TRBJ2-5,TRBD1,TRBV14,many,TGTGCCAGCAGCCCTATCGACAGGGGCCAAGAGACCCAGTACTTC,CASSPIDRGQETQYF
TRBJ2-7,-,TRBV12-3/TRBV12-4,-,TGTGCCAGCAGTCTCCCGTCGGGACCGAACTACGAGCAGTACTTC,CASSLPSGPNYEQYF
TRBJ2-1,TRBD1,TRBV28,many,TGTGCCAGCAGTTCGACAGGGGCGGCCTACAATGAGCAGTTCTTC,CASSSTGAAYNEQFF
TRBJ2-1,-,TRBV19,-,TGTGCCAGTAGTATACGGGACATCTCCTACAATGAGCAGTTCTTC,CASSIRDISYNEQFF
TRBJ2-7,TRBD2,TRBV5-6,once,TGTGCCAGCAGCTCCCTCCTAGCGGGAGGCTACGAGCAGTACTTC,CASSSLLAGGYEQYF
TRBJ2-3,-,TRBV15,many,TGTGCCACCAGCACTAGCACAGATACGCAGTATTTT,CATSTSTDTQYF
TRBJ2-3,TRBD2,TRBV12-3/TRBV12-4,few,TGTGCCAGCAGTTTAAGAGCGGGGGGTTTAAATACGCAGTATTTT,CASSLRAGGLNTQYF
TRBJ2-5,-,TRBV3-1,few,TGTGCCAGCAGAAAAGTCAGGGACCAAAAAGAGACCCAGTACTTC,CASRKVRDQKETQYF
TRBJ2-3,TRBD2,TRBV2,-,TGTGCCAGCAGTGAGGGGATAGCGGGGGGACTGAAGACTAGCACAGATACGCAGTATTTT,CASSEGIAGGLKTSTDTQYF
TRBJ2-5,TRBD2,TRBV5-1,few,TGCGCCAGCAGCTTGGGAGCGGGAGTGATATTTCAAGAGACCCAGTACTTC,CASSLGAGVIFQETQYF
TRBJ2-7,TRBD1,TRBV27,-,TGTGCCAGCAGTCCCAGGGGGCGACGGGGTTACTACGAGCAGTACTTC,CASSPRGRRGYYEQYF
TRBJ2-3,-,TRBV28,many,TGTGCCAGCAGTTCCCAACGGAATACGCAGTATTTT,CASSSQRNTQYF
TRBJ1-2,TRBD1,TRBV12-3/TRBV12-4,many,TGTGCCAGCAGTCGGGGACAGGGGGTGATCTATGGCTACACCTTC,CASSRGQGVIYGYTF
TRBJ2-5,TRBD1,TRBV6-1,-,TGTGCCAGCAGTAATCCAGGGGGTGGGGAGACCCAGTACTTC,CASSNPGGGETQYF
TRBJ2-7,-,TRBV12-3/TRBV12-4,-,TGTGCCAGCAGGCGAGCGACTAAACCCTACGAGCAGTACTTC,CASRRATKPYEQYF
TRBJ2-3,-,TRBV7-9,-,TGTGCCAGCAGCCCTTGGGTGGGGTCTAGCACAGATACGCAGTATTTT,CASSPWVGSSTDTQYF
TRBJ1-1,-,TRBV20-1,-,TGCAGTGTCCCACTCCACGGGAACACTGAAGCTTTCTTT,CSVPLHGNTEAFF
TRBJ2-2,TRBD1,TRBV10-3,-,TGTGCCATCAGTGAGAACGACAGGGGGCTGAACACCGGGGAGCTGTTTTTT,CAISENDRGLNTGELFF
TRBJ1-3,-,TRBV3-1,few,TGTGCCAGCAGCCAGACAGCCTTTAGCTCTGGAAACACCATATATTTT,CASSQTAFSSGNTIYF
TRBJ1-1,-,TRBV5-5,-,TGTGCCAGCAGCTTGGAATCATCGGACAGAGCTTTCTTT,CASSLESSDRAFF
TRBJ1-2,-,TRBV12-3/TRBV12-4,many,TGTGCCAGCAGTTTACTTTTAAGGGCGTCTGGCTACACCTTC,CASSLLLRASGYTF
TRBJ2-3,TRBD2,TRBV20-1,few,TGCAGTGCTAGGCCTAGCGGGAGGAGTACAGATACGCAGTATTTT,CSARPSGRSTDTQYF
TRBJ2-5,-,TRBV10-3,many,TGTGCCATCAGTGAGTCGGGTGAGACCCAGTACTTC,CAISESGETQYF
TRBJ2-3,-,TRBV19,many,TGTGCCAGTGTGTGGTGGGGCCGCACAGATACGCAGTATTTT,CASVWWGRTDTQYF
TRBJ2-5,TRBD1,TRBV6-1,-,TGTGCCTCCAGAGGACAGGGATCTAAGAACCAAGAGACCCAGTACTTC,CASRGQGSKNQETQYF
TRBJ2-2,-,TRBV5-1,-,TGCGCCAGCAGCTTCGACCGAGCTGGAAGCACCGGGGAGCTGTTTTTT,CASSFDRAGSTGELFF
TRBJ1-2,-,TRBV2,-,TGTGCCAGCACGAGAAGCCCAGGGAACTATGGCTACACCTTC,CASTRSPGNYGYTF
TRBJ2-3,TRBD2,TRBV15,-,TGTGCCACCACAGGGCGGGGGGGCACAGATACGCAGTATTTT,CATTGRGGTDTQYF
TRBJ1-2,-,TRBV27,few,TGTGCCAGCCGGGAAAGGGGTTGGCAGGGCTATGGCTACACCTTC,CASRERGWQGYGYTF
TRBJ2-5,-,TRBV29-1,-,TGCAGCGTTGGTGGCGTGGAGGAGACCCAGTACTTC,CSVGGVEETQYF
TRBJ2-7,-,TRBV4-2,-,TGTGCCAGCAGCCAAGTCTCCTCCGGGAGTATCTCCTACGAGCAGTACTTC,CASSQVSSGSISYEQYF
TRBJ2-5,TRBD1,TRBV7-9,few,TGTGCCAGCAGCACCTCCGGGACAGACTTCCAAGAGACCCAGTACTTC,CASSTSGTDFQETQYF
TRBJ1-5,-,TRBV20-1,-,TGCAGTGCTAGAGGGCACCCCAATCAGCCCCAGCATTTT,CSARGHPNQPQHF
TRBJ2-7,-,TRBV28,many,TGTGCCAGCAGTTTCCGGGGCGGATCCTCCTACGAGCAGTACTTC,CASSFRGGSSYEQYF
TRBJ2-3,-,TRBV18,few,TGTGCCAGCTCACCTCTTGGGGGGGCCACAGATACGCAGTATTTT,CASSPLGGATDTQYF
TRBJ2-2,TRBD1,TRBV29-1,many,TGCAGCTCGTGGACAGGGGAGACCGGGGAGCTGTTTTTT,CSSWTGETGELFF
TRBJ2-5,-,TRBV5-1,-,TGCGCCAGCAGCCCCGATGGACAAGAGACCCAGTACTTC,CASSPDGQETQYF
TRBJ2-7,TRBD1,TRBV4-2,once,TGTGCCAGCAGCCAAGACCCCGGGACAGGGGGCTACGAGCAGTACTTC,CASSQDPGTGGYEQYF
TRBJ2-2,TRBD2,TRBV29-1,many,TGCAGCGTCCGACTAGCAGGAGGGGCTGGGGAGCTGTTTTTT,CSVRLAGGAGELFF
TRBJ2-3,-,TRBV9,-,TGTGCCAGCAGCGTCCCGTCCCTAGGCGCCCCAGATACGCAGTATTTT,CASSVPSLGAPDTQYF
TRBJ2-1,TRBD2,TRBV20-1,few,TGCAGTGCGAAGGAGGGACTAGCGGTTTACAATGAGCAGTTCTTC,CSAKEGLAVYNEQFF
TRBJ2-3,-,TRBV7-3,-,TGTGCCAGCAGCCGGTATGCCCCCGGCGGGCGGGAAAGGACAGATACGCAGTATTTT,CASSRYAPGGRERTDTQYF
TRBJ2-7,-,TRBV3-1,few,TGTGCCAGCAGCCGTCAGAACGACCGGTACGAGCAGTACTTC,CASSRQNDRYEQYF
TRBJ2-6,TRBD1,TRBV6-1,many,TGTGCCAGCATCCCCGGGACAGGAAACTCTGGGGCCAACGTCCTGACTTTC,CASIPGTGNSGANVLTF
TRBJ1-1,-,TRBV3-1,many,TGTGCCAGCAGCTCCGACCCGAACACTGAAGCTTTCTTT,CASSSDPNTEAFF
TRBJ2-2,-,TRBV12-3/TRBV12-4,few,TGTGCCAGCAGTGTGGCGGGTCCCGGGGAGCTGTTTTTT,CASSVAGPGELFF
TRBJ1-2,TRBD1,TRBV24-1,-,TGTGCCACCAGTGACCGGGACAGCTATGGCTACACCTTC,CATSDRDSYGYTF
TRBJ2-7,TRBD1,TRBV28,many,TGTGCCAGCCGATCAGGGGGCCACTCCTACGAGCAGTACTTC,CASRSGGHSYEQYF
TRBJ2-4,-,TRBV6-2/TRBV6-3,-,TGTGCCAGCAGTCACCTCCCCTCAGCGGGCCCGGGCAAAAACATTCAGTACTTC,CASSHLPSAGPGKNIQYF